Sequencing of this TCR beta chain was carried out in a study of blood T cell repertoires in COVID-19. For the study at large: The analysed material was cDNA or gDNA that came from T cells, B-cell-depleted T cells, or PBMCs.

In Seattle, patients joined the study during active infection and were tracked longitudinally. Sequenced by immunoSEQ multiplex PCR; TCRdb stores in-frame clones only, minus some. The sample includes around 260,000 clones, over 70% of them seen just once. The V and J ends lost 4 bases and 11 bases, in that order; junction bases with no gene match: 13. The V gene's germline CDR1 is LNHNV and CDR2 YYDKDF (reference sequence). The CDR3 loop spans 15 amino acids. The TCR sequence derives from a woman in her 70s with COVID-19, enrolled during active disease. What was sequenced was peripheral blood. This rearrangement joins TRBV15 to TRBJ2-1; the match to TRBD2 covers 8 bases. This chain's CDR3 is CATSTGGVPYRKQFF. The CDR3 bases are TGTGCCACCAGCACCGGGGGGGTACCTTACCGAAAGCAGTTCTTC.